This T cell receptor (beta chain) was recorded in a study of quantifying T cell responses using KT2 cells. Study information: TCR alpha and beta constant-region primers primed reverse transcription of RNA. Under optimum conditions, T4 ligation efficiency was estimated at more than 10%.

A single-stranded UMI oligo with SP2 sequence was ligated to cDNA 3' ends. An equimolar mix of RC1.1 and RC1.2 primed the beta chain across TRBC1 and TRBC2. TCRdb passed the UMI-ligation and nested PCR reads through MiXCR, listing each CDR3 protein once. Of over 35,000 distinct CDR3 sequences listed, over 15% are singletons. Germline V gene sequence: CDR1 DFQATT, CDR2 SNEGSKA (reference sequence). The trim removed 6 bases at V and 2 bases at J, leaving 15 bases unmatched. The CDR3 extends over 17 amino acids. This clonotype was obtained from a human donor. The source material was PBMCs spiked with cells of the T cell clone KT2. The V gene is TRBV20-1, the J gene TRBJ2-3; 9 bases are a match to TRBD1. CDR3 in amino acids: CSAPHRRTGAHTDTQYF. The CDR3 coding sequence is TGCAGTGCACCACACAGGAGGACAGGGGCCCACACAGATACGCAGTATTTT.